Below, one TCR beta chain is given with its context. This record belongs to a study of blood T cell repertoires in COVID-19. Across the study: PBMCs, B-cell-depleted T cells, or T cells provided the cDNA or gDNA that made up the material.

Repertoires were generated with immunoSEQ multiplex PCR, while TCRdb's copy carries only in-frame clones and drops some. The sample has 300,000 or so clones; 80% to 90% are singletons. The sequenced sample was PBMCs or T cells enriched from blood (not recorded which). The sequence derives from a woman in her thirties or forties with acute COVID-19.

Here the CDR3 reads CASSFRTSGYNEQFF. DNA of the CDR3: TGTGCCAGCAGCTTTAGGACTAGCGGGTACAATGAGCAGTTCTTC. V gene TRBV7-2 combines with J gene TRBJ2-1; TRBD2 matches at 11 bases. Trimming at V came to 3 bases and at J to 4 bases, leaving 2 bases not matched to a gene. The germline V gene encodes CDR1 SGHTA and CDR2 FQGNSA. The CDR3 length is 15 residues.